This TCR beta chain came from a study of blood T cell repertoires in COVID-19. Clones were read by immunoSEQ multiplex PCR, and TCRdb kept only the in-frame ones, dropping some. The sample contains some 200,000 clones, approximately 89% of which appear only once. The V gene end was trimmed by 2 bases and the J gene end by 5 bases; junction bases not matched to a gene: 7. This CDR3 has 14 amino acids. CDR1 and CDR2 (germline): SQVTM, ANQGSEA. The receptor comes from a man aged 65-85 years with acute or convalescent COVID-19. Sequences were obtained from peripheral blood. This rearrangement joins TRBV29-1 to TRBJ2-3, with 7 bases aligning to TRBD2. CDR3 coding DNA: TGCAGCGTTGAATGGACTAGTCTTAAAGATACGCAGTATTTT. Its translation: CSVEWTSLKDTQYF.